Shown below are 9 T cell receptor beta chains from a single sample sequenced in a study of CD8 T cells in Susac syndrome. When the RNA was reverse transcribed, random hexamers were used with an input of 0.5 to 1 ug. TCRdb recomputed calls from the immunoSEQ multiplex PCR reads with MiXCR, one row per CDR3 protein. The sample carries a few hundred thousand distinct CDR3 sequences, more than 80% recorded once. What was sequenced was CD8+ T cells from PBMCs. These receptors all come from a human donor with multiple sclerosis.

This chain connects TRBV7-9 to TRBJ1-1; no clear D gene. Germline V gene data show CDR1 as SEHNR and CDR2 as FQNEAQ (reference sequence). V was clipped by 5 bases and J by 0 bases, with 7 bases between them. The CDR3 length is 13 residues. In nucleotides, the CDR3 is TGTGCCAGCAGCGGGCTTATGAACACTGAAGCTTTCTTT. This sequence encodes CASSGLMNTEAFF.

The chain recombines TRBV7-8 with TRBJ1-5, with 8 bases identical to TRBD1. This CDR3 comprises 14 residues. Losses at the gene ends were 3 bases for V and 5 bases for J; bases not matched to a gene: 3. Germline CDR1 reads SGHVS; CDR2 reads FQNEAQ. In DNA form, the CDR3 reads TGTGCCAGCAGCTTGGACAGGGTGGATCAGCCCCAGCATTTT. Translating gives CASSLDRVDQPQHF.

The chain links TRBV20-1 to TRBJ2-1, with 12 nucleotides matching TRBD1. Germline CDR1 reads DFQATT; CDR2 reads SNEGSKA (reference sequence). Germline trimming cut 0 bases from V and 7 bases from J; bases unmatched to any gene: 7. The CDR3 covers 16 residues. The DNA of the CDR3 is TGCAGTGCTAGAGAGCCGGGACAGGGGGCGGGGAATGAGCAGTTCTTC. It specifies CSAREPGQGAGNEQFF.

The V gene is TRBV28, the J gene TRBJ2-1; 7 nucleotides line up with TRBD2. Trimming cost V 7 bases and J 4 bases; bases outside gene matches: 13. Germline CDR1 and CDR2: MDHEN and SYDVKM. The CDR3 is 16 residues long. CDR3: CASIPPPSGGYNEQFF. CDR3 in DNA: TGTGCCAGCATCCCGCCTCCTAGCGGAGGTTACAATGAGCAGTTCTTC.

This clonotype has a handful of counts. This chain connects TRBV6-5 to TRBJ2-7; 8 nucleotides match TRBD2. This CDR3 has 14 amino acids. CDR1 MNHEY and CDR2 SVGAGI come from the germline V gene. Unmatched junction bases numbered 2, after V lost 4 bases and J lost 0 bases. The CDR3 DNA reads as TGTGCCAGCAGTTCAGCGGGGGCCTCCTACGAGCAGTACTTC. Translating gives CASSSAGASYEQYF.

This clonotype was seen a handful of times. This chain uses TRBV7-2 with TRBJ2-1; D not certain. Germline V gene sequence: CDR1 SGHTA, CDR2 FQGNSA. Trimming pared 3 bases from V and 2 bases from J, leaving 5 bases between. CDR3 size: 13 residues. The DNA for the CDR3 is TGTGCCAGCAGCTTGCCCCCCTACAATGAGCAGTTCTTC. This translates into CASSLPPYNEQFF.

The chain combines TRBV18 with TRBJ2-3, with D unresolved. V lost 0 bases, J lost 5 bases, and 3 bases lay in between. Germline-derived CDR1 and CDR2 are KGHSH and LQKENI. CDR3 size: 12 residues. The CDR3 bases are TGTGCCAGCTCACCACCGGAAGATACGCAGTATTTT. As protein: CASSPPEDTQYF.

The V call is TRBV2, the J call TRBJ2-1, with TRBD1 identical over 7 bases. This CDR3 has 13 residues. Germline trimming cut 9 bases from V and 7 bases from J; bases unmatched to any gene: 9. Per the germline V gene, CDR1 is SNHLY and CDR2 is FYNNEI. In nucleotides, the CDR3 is TGTGCCAGGTTATACCTACAGGGGAATGAGCAGTTCTTC. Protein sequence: CARLYLQGNEQFF. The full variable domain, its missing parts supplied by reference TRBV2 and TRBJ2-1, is EPEVTQTPSHQVTQMGQEVILRCVPISNHLYFYWYRQILGQKVEFLVSFYNNEISEKSEIFDDQFSVERPDGSNFTLKIRSTKLEDSAMYFCARLYLQGNEQFFGPGTRLTVL.

The CDR3 DNA reads as TGTGTGACTAGCGGGAAGAACACCGGGGAGCTGTTTTTT. Its translation: CVTSGKNTGELFF. The V and J genes are TRBV6-1 and TRBJ2-2, with 11 bases matching TRBD2. CDR1 and CDR2 (germline): MNHNS, SASEGT. This CDR3 is 13 amino acids long.